This T cell receptor beta chain was captured in a study of blood T cell repertoires in COVID-19. Germline loops: CDR1 SQVTM, CDR2 ANQGSEA. V was shortened by 0 bases and J by 6 bases, with 6 bases between the two germline ends. The CDR3 contains 12 residues. Clones were read by immunoSEQ multiplex PCR, and TCRdb kept only the in-frame ones, dropping some. Of roughly 200,000 clones in the sample, about 85% were seen once. Sequencing was carried out using peripheral blood. This clonotype was obtained from a woman between 50 and 59 years old with COVID-19, enrolled during active disease. The chain recombines TRBV29-1 with TRBJ2-1, with D hard to call. The CDR3 spells CSVEEAGNEQFF. The CDR3, as DNA: TGCAGCGTTGAAGAGGCAGGCAATGAGCAGTTCTTC.